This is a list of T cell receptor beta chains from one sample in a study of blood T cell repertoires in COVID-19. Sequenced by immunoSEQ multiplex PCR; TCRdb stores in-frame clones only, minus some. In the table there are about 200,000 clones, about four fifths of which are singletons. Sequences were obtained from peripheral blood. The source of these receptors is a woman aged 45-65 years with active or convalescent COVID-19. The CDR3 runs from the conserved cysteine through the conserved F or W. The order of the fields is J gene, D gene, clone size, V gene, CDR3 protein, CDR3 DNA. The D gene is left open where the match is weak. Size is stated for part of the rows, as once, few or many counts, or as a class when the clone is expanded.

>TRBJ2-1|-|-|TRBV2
CASSEIRSQFF
TGTGCCAGCAGTGAGATACGGTCCCAGTTCTTC
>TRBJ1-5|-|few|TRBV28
CASSLALGPQHF
TGTGCCAGCAGTTTGGCCCTAGGGCCCCAGCATTTT
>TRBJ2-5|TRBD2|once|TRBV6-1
CASSEGLAAHIQETQYF
TGTGCCAGCAGTGAGGGACTAGCGGCCCATATTCAAGAGACCCAGTACTTC
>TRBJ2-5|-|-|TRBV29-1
CSVPPGVGKTQYF
TGCAGCGTGCCCCCTGGCGTGGGCAAGACCCAGTACTTC
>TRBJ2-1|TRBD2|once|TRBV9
CASSPHTGLSYNEQFF
TGTGCCAGCAGCCCCCACACGGGACTATCCTACAATGAGCAGTTCTTC
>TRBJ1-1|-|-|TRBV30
CAWSSAGLKAFF
TGTGCCTGGAGTTCGGCAGGTTTAAAAGCTTTCTTT
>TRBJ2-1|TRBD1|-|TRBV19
CASRSDRGHYNEQFF
TGTGCCAGTAGATCGGACAGGGGACACTACAATGAGCAGTTCTTC
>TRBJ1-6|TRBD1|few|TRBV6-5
CASSPGTGGAPLHF
TGTGCCAGCAGTCCCGGGACAGGGGGGGCACCCCTCCACTTT
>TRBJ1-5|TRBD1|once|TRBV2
CASRDRRGQPQHF
TGTGCCAGCAGGGACAGGAGAGGACAGCCCCAGCATTTT
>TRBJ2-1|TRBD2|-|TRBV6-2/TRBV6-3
CASSPLLAGEDEQFF
TGTGCCAGCAGTCCCCTTCTAGCGGGAGAAGATGAGCAGTTCTTC